Below, one TCR beta chain is given with its context. The antigen is undetermined. TCRdb reanalysed the 5' RACE reads using MiXCR and keeps one entry per CDR3 protein. The sample carries approximately 580,000 distinct CDR3 sequences, approximately 20% recorded once. Germline assignment: CDR1 SGHRS and CDR2 YFSETQ. V was trimmed by 5 bases and J by 9 bases, leaving 24 bases between them. The CDR3 loop spans 15 amino acids. The data belong to a study of T-cell memory formation after mild COVID-19. Overall study: Among the donors, TCR clusters were largely specific to each donor.

General study points: Chiefly within CM and EM were the contracting CD4+ clones; CD8+ ones were within EMRA. Day 15 to 85 contracting clones showed balanced CD4/CD8; day 15 to 37 expanders favored CD4+.

This receptor was obtained from an adult woman who had mild COVID-19 (a few samples of this study predate the infection). Cell type and time point are not known. The chain recombines TRBV5-1 with TRBJ2-7; D not certain. The sample taken for sequencing was PBMCs or a T cell subset sorted from them (not recorded which). The CDR3 DNA reads TGCGCCAGCAGTCGTACCTACGAGTCCCCTTCGGGGCAGTACTTC. Its translation is CASSRTYESPSGQYF.